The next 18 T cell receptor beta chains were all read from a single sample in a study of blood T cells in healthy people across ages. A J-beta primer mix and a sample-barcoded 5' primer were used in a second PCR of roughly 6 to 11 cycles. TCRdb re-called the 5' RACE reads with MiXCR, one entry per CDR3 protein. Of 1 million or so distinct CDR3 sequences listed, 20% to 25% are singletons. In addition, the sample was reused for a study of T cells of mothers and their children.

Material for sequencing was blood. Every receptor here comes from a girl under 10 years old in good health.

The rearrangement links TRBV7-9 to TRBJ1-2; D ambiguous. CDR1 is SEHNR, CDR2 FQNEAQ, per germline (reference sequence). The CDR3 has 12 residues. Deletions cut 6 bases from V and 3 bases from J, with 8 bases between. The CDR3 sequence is CASSTMDYGYTF. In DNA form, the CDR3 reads TGTGCCAGCAGTACAATGGACTATGGCTACACCTTC.

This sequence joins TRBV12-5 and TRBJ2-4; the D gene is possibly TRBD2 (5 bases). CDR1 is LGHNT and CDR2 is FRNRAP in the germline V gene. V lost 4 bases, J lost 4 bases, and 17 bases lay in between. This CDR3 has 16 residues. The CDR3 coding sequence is TGTGCTAGTGGTTCCGCCCAGGAACTAGGGAAAAACATTCAGTACTTC. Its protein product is CASGSAQELGKNIQYF.

The CDR3 protein is CSVVSARAQETQYF. CDR3 coding DNA: TGCAGCGTTGTTTCCGCCAGGGCACAAGAGACCCAGTACTTC. The rearrangement joins TRBV29-1 to TRBJ2-5, with D tentatively TRBD1 (5 bases). CDR3 length equals 14 residues. Per the germline V gene, CDR1 is SQVTM and CDR2 is ANQGSEA. Trimming left V 4 bases short and J 2 bases short, with 14 bases between.

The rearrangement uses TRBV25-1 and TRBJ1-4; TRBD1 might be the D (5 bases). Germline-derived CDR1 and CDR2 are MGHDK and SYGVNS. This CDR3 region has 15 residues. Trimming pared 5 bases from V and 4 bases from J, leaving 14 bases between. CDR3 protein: CASSPIDRSNEKLFF. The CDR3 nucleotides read TGTGCCAGCAGTCCTATCGACAGAAGTAATGAAAAACTGTTTTTT.

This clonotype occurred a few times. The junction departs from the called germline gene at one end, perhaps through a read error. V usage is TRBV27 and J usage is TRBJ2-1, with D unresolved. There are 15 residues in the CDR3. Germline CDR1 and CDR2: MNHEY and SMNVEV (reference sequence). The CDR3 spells CASSSAGVVHNEQFF. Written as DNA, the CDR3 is TGTGCCAGCAGTTCTGCTGGGGTGGTACACAATGAGCAATTCTTC.

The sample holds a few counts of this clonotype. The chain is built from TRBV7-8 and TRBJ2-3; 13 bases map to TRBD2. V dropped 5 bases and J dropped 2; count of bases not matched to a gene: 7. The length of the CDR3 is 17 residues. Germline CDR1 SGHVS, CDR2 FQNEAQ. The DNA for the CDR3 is TGTGCCAGCAGCGTCGGACTAGCGGGAGAATACACAGATACGCAGTATTTT. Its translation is CASSVGLAGEYTDTQYF.

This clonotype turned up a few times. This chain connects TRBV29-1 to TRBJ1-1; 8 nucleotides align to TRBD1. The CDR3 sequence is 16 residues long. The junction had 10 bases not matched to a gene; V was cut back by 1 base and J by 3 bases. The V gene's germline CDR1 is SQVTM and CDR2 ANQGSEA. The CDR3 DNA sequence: TGCAGCGTTGAAGGCAGTTCTCAGGGGGCCTACACTGAAGCTTTCTTT. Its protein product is CSVEGSSQGAYTEAFF.

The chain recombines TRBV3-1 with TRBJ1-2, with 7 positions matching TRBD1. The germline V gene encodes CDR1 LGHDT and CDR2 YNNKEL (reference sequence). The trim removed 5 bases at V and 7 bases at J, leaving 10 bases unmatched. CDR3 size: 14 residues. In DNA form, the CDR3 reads TGTGCCAGCAGCGCCCGGGACAGCTATGGTGGCTACACCTTC. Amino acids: CASSARDSYGGYTF.

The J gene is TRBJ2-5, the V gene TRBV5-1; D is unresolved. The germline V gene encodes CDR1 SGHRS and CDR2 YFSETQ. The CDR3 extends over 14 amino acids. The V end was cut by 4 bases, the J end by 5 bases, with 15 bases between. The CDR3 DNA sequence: TGCGCCAGCAGCCAATTCCTAGATCTGGAGACCCAGTACTTC. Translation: CASSQFLDLETQYF.

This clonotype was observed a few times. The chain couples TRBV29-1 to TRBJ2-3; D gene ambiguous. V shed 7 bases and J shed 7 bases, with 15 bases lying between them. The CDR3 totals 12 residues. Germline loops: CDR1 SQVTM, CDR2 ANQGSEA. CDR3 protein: CSAEGTEYTQYF. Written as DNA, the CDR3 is TGCAGCGCCGAAGGTACGGAGTATACGCAGTATTTT.

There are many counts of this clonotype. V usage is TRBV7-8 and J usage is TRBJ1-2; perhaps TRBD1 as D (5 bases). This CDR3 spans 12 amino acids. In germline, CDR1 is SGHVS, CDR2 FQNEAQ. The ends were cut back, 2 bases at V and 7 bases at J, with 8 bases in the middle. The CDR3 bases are TGTGCCAGCAGCTTACAGGGATCTGGCTACACCTTC. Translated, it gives CASSLQGSGYTF.

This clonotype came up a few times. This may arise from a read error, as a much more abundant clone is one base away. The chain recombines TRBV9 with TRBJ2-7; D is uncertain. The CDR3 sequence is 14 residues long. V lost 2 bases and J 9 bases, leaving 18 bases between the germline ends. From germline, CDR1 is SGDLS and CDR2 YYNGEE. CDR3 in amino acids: CASSVGVDKDGQYF. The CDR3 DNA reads TGTGCCAGCAGCGTCGGCGTAGATAAGGACGGGCAGTACTTC.

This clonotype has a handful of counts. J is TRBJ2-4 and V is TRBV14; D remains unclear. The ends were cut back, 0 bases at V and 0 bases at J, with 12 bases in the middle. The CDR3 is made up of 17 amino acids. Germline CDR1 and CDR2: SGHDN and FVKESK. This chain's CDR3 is CASSQDSRALAKNIQYF. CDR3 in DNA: TGTGCCAGCAGCCAAGATTCCCGGGCCCTAGCCAAAAACATTCAGTACTTC.

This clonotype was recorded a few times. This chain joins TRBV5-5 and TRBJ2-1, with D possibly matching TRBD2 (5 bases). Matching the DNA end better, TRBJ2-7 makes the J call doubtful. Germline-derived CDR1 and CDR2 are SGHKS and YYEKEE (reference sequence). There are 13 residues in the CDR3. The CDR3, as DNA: TGTGCCAGCCGACCTGGAGCGGTCTACGAGCAGTACTTC. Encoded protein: CASRPGAVYEQYF.

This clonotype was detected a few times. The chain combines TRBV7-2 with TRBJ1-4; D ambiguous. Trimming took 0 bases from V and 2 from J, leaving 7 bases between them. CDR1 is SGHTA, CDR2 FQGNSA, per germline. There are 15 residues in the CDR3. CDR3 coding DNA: TGTGCCAGCAGCTTAGCTCCGGGGACTAATGAAAAACTGTTTTTT. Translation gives CASSLAPGTNEKLFF.

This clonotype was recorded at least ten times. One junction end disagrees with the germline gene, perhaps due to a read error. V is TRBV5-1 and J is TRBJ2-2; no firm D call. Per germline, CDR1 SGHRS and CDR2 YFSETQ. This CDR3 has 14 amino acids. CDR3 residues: CASSLVGNTGELFF. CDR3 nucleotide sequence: TGTGCCAGCAGCTTAGTCGGGAACACCGGGGAGCTGTTTTTT.

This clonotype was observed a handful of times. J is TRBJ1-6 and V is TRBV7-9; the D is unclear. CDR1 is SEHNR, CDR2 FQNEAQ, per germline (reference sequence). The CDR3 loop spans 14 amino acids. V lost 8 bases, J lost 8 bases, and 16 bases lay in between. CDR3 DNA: TGTGCCAGCTCTGGTAGCCTAAAATATTCACCCCTCCACTTT. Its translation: CASSGSLKYSPLHF.

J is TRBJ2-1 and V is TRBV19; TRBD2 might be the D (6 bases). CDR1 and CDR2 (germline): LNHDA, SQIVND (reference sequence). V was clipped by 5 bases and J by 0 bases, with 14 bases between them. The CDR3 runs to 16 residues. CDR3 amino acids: CASSRLADPSYNEQFF. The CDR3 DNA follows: TGTGCCAGTAGTCGGTTAGCGGATCCCTCCTACAATGAGCAGTTCTTC. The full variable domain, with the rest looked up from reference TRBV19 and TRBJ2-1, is DGGITQSPKYLFRKEGQNVTLSCEQNLNHDAMYWYRQDPGQGLRLIYYSQIVNDFQKGDIAEGYSVSREKKESFPLTVTSAQKNPTAFYLCASSRLADPSYNEQFFGPGTRLTVL.